The present entry profiles one T cell receptor (beta chain) with its context. Cohorts were based on clinical histories the participants reported. The data were taken from a study of blood T cell repertoires in COVID-19. Study-level information: Collection of acute and convalescent COVID-19 samples took place in the United States, Italy and Spain. From T cells, B-cell-depleted T cells, or PBMCs came the material, which was cDNA or gDNA.

V lost 3 bases, J lost 1 base, and 4 bases stayed unmatched. Germline assignment: CDR1 MGHRA and CDR2 YSYEKL. CDR3 length equals 15 residues. Authors' analysis steps: Nucleated cell counts were estimated from reference gene primer amplification. The assay was immunoSEQ multiplex PCR, and TCRdb's table has in-frame clones only and misses some. That table is the source of V, J and clone size, and D and trimming were worked out from the DNA. The sample has about 500,000 clones, roughly nine tenths seen once. The chain combines TRBV4-1 with TRBJ2-7, with 9 bases that match TRBD2. The receptor was isolated from a woman younger than 30 who had recovered from COVID-19. Sequenced sample: PBMCs or T cells enriched from blood (not recorded which). The CDR3 region has the DNA TGCGCCAGCAGCCAGTTTAGCGGGGGATCCTACGAGCAGTACTTC. Amino acid sequence: CASSQFSGGSYEQYF.